The present entry profiles one T cell receptor (beta chain) with its context. Its antigen target is currently unknown. Base qualities were left out, and no much larger clone turns up one base away. V and J lose 3 bases and 1 base, and a span of 14 bases separates them. There are 16 amino acids in the CDR3, from cysteine to phenylalanine inclusive. This entry keeps only the CDR3 DNA: 48 bases, framed from base 1. Sequences MDHEN (CDR1) and SYDVKM (CDR2) are obtained from the germline V gene. This sample stems from a study of OX40 agonist ivuxolimab in advanced cancers. With regard to the full study: Ivuxolimab was a fully human IgG2 agonistic monoclonal antibody targeting the costimulatory receptor OX40 (CD134). Peripheral TCRbeta sequencing aimed to test whether ivuxolimab altered TCR sequence diversity and caused clonal T-cell expansion. Of the approximately 50 dose-escalation patients, hepatocellular carcinoma was present in about 20, melanoma in around 15, renal cell carcinoma in 9 and head and neck cancer in 9. In the dose-escalation cohort, roughly four fifths of patients were male, and the mean age was roughly 60 years, with a range of about 23 to 90. Prior anti-PD-1, anti-PD-L1 or anti-CTLA-4 therapy was permitted, and checkpoint inhibitors had been received by approximately 39% of dose-escalation patients. The monotherapy dose-escalation portion (N ≈ 50 patients) of the phase I ivuxolimab trial is reported in the paper. Three dose-escalation patients achieved partial responses, one with hepatocellular carcinoma and two with cutaneous melanoma. Intravenous ivuxolimab was administered to patients every 2 weeks at six dose levels: 0.01, 0.1, 0.3, 1.5, 3 and 10 mg/kg. The full study reports these points: After ivuxolimab, CD8+ T cells had more expanded clones than CD4+ T cells on average. Low levels of normalized T-cell clonal expansion were also seen in some nonresponding patients. In the 0.1-3.0 mg/kg groups, partial responders were among the patients with the lowest normalized peripheral clonal expansion, particularly in CD8+ T cells. The antigen specificity of the clonally expanded peripheral T cells was not determined. At doses of 0.1 to 3.0 mg/kg, clonal expansion of both CD4+ and CD8+ T cells in blood was seen between baseline and week 6.

Genomic DNA was extracted from sorted cells for sequencing of the TCRbeta CDR3 region. The immunoSEQ Assay was used to sequence the TCRbeta CDR3 regions. Here the immuneACCESS table is served through TCRdb, limited to in-frame sequences with V and J called. Missing clones are a known gap in these copies; in checked studies unresolved V genes cover under half, and the rest lacks a known reason. The sample contains around 58,000 clones, 80% to 90% of them found a single time. The top ten clonotypes cover approximately 4.8% of the sample. The trial excluded patients who had a history of autoimmune disease or who were on systemic immunosuppression. Peripheral blood for TCR sequencing was collected from all dose cohorts at baseline, on cycle 4 day 1, and on cycle 7 day 1. Samples came from an open-label, multicenter, first-in-human phase I dose-escalation trial of ivuxolimab. Adults with locally advanced or metastatic melanoma, renal cell, hepatocellular, or head and neck squamous cell carcinoma were enrolled in the trial. CD4+ and CD8+ T cells were sorted separately from peripheral blood before TCR sequencing.

The sequence derives from an adult with an advanced solid tumor such as melanoma, head and neck, liver or kidney cancer. The V and J segments used are TRBV28 and TRBJ2-3; no confident D gene assignment can be made. This specimen consisted of CD4+ or CD8+ T cells sorted from blood, obtained in a trial of the OX40 agonist ivuxolimab. Read as DNA, the sequence is TGTGCCAGCAGTTTCTTCTTTTTGACTGGCACAGATACGCAGTATTTT. Protein translation: CASSFFFLTGTDTQYF.